This passage covers 2 T cell receptor beta chains from one sample sequenced in a study of T cells after yellow fever vaccination. MiXCR, run by TCRdb on the 5' RACE reads, gives a single entry per CDR3 protein. The table records about 630,000 distinct CDR3 sequences, roughly an eighth of them present only once. Material: PBMCs, obtained on the day of the yellow fever booster vaccination. These receptor sequences come from a man aged 25-45 years who received the YFV17D yellow fever vaccine.

V gene TRBV20-1 combines with J gene TRBJ1-1; 8 positions agree with TRBD1. Trimming took 4 bases from V and 1 from J; bases not matched to a gene: 5. The CDR3 has 14 residues. Germline V CDR1 and CDR2: DFQATT, SNEGSKA (reference sequence). CDR3 region: CSANRGLANTEAFF. The CDR3 bases are TGCAGTGCTAACAGGGGGTTAGCGAACACTGAAGCTTTCTTT.

Concerning this clonotype: The junction shows a germline mismatch at one end, possibly a read error. V and J are TRBV27 and TRBJ2-7; D is unresolved. The CDR3 is 13 residues long. Germline lookup yields CDR1 MNHEY and CDR2 SMNVEV (reference sequence). CDR3 sequence: CASSLSPDGRLRF. The CDR3 DNA is TGTGCCAGCAGTTTATCCCCGGACGGACGACTGCGATTC.